The entry below describes one T cell receptor beta chain. In the original processing: Amplified reference gene primers provided the basis for estimating nucleated cell counts. The assay was immunoSEQ multiplex PCR, and TCRdb's table has in-frame clones only and misses some. That table furnishes V, J and clone size, whereas the DNA furnished D and trimming. The repertoire holds approximately 400,000 clones, with approximately 88% as singletons. The sample comes from a study of blood T cell repertoires in COVID-19. Trimming stripped 0 bases from V and 1 base from J, with 6 bases between. The CDR3 is 14 amino acids. Germline loops: CDR1 SGHTA, CDR2 FQGTGA.

This sequence was found in a woman in her forties or fifties with COVID-19, enrolled during active disease. The sample taken for sequencing was peripheral blood. V gene TRBV7-3 combines with J gene TRBJ1-1, with D uncertain. This CDR3 reads CASSLTAGNTEAFF. The CDR3 nucleotides read TGTGCCAGCAGCTTAACGGCAGGGAACACTGAAGCTTTCTTT.